Listed here are 10 T cell receptor beta chains from one sample, sequenced in a study of blood T cell repertoires in COVID-19. This table comes from immunoSEQ multiplex PCR, and its TCRdb copy is limited to in-frame clones, with some not included. The table includes 150,000 to 190,000 clones, 76% detected once. Sample: peripheral blood. The receptors originated from a woman of 80 years or more with acute or convalescent COVID-19.

This clone was seen more than once but under ten times. This chain joins TRBV5-1 and TRBJ1-1; D unresolved. With 4 bases removed from V and 2 bases from J, the gap between germline ends came to 9 bases. From germline, CDR1 is SGHRS and CDR2 YFSETQ. The CDR3 runs 13 residues. The CDR3 loop reads CASSIGVNTEAFF. Written as DNA, the CDR3 is TGCGCCAGCAGCATAGGAGTTAACACTGAAGCTTTCTTT.

The gene calls are TRBV10-3 and TRBJ1-5; no clear D. Looked up from germline, CDR1 is ENHRY and CDR2 is SYGVKD. The V end lost 5 bases, the J end lost 0 bases, and 11 bases lay between the germline ends. The CDR3 contains 15 residues. CDR3 amino acids: CAISPNSNSNQPQHF. The CDR3, as DNA: TGTGCCATCAGTCCAAACAGCAATAGCAATCAGCCCCAGCATTTT.

This clone occurred a few times. The gene calls are TRBV9 and TRBJ1-1; D remains ambiguous. The CDR3 spans 15 residues. Germline V lookup: CDR1 SGDLS, CDR2 YYNGEE. V was cut by 0 bases and J by 5 bases, with 14 bases left in between. CDR3 sequence reads: CASSVDPAGGTEAFF. CDR3 nucleotide sequence: TGTGCCAGCAGCGTAGACCCCGCGGGAGGAACTGAAGCTTTCTTT.

The CDR3 bases are TGTGCCAGCAGCACAGGACAGGGGGCTTTAGGGGATACTGAAGCTTTCTTT. Its translation is CASSTGQGALGDTEAFF. The gene calls are TRBV7-8 and TRBJ1-1; TRBD1 agrees at 11 bases. This CDR3 is built from 17 residues. CDR1 is SGHVS, CDR2 FQNEAQ, per germline. The trim removed 5 bases at V and 5 bases at J, leaving 13 bases unmatched.

This chain links TRBV27 with TRBJ1-5; 8 positions agree with TRBD1. From germline, CDR1 is MNHEY and CDR2 SMNVEV (reference sequence). This CDR3 comprises 15 residues. J gave up 9 bases and V 4 bases, and 11 bases lay outside the gene matches. DNA for the CDR3: TGTGCCAGCAGTTCGGACCGACAGGGGCTCCGGCCCCAGCATTTT. Protein sequence: CASSSDRQGLRPQHF.

The genes are TRBV7-2 and TRBJ2-3; 8 nucleotides line up with TRBD2. From germline, CDR1 is SGHTA and CDR2 FQGNSA. Trimming removed 4 bases from V and 0 bases from J; junction bases left unmatched: 6. CDR3 length: 16 amino acids. The CDR3 is CASSSRGGPSTDTQYF. CDR3 nucleotides: TGTGCCAGCAGCTCCCGCGGGGGGCCTAGCACAGATACGCAGTATTTT. Variable domain in full (rest from reference TRBV7-2 and TRBJ2-3): GAGVSQSPSNKVTEKGKDVELRCDPISGHTALYWYRQSLGQGLEFLIYFQGNSAPDKSGLPSDRFSAERTGGSVSTLTIQRTQQEDSAVYLCASSSRGGPSTDTQYFGPGTRLTVL.

This chain uses TRBV5-1 with TRBJ2-6, with a weak D call TRBD1 (6 bases). Per the germline V gene, CDR1 is SGHRS and CDR2 is YFSETQ. V dropped 4 bases and J dropped 0 bases, with 14 bases sitting between them. CDR3 size: 17 residues. The CDR3 nucleotides are TGCGCCAGCAGCCTTACAGGGCTCCACTCTGGGGCCAACGTCCTGACTTTC. Its translation: CASSLTGLHSGANVLTF.

The V call is TRBV19, the J call TRBJ2-1; 9 bases are shared with TRBD2. The CDR3 is made up of 17 amino acids. Germline loops: CDR1 LNHDA, CDR2 SQIVND (reference sequence). V lost 4 bases and J lost 5; bases outside the gene matches: 12. Written as DNA, the CDR3 is TGTGCCAGTAGTAAGGGGAACAGGCTAGCGGGAAACAATGAGCAGTTCTTC. It codes for CASSKGNRLAGNNEQFF.

This chain uses TRBV7-8 with TRBJ1-5; 7 bases are a match to TRBD1. V gave up 4 bases and J gave up 5 bases; unmatched junction bases: 20. Germline CDR1 reads SGHVS; CDR2 reads FQNEAQ. This CDR3 is 19 amino acids long. This CDR3 is CASSSHLKPGQPAYQPQHF. The DNA of the CDR3 is TGTGCCAGCAGCTCACACCTAAAACCGGGACAGCCGGCGTATCAGCCCCAGCATTTT.

V gene TRBV2 combines with J gene TRBJ1-1; tentative D call: TRBD1 (6 bases). The ends were cut back, 8 bases at V and 4 bases at J, with 17 bases in the middle. The CDR3 has 14 residues. Germline-derived CDR1 and CDR2 are SNHLY and FYNNEI. This CDR3 is CASEQGNMGTEAFF. The CDR3 region has the DNA TGTGCCAGCGAACAGGGAAATATGGGCACTGAAGCTTTCTTT.